The 26 T cell receptor beta chains given below trace back to one sample, sequenced in a study of cytomegalovirus exposure and HLA in healthy donors. Data came from immunoSEQ multiplex PCR; TCRdb stores just in-frame clones and leaves some out. Seen here are around 350,000 clones, 86% observed once, and the top ten hold approximately 0.8%. Sequenced sample: PBMCs. The source is a woman aged 18-29 years in good health and CMV-seronegative.

The chain joins TRBV28 to TRBJ2-5; D not resolved. The germline V gene has CDR1 MDHEN and CDR2 SYDVKM. V shed 6 bases and J shed 0 bases, with 2 bases lying between them. The CDR3 covers 11 residues. The CDR3 coding sequence is TGTGCCAGCAGCTACCAAGAGACCCAGTACTTC. It codes for CASSYQETQYF.

The chain couples TRBV2 to TRBJ2-6; maybe TRBD1 (6 bases). Trimming took off 2 bases at V and 0 bases at J, with 8 bases between the two ends. The CDR3 is 16 amino acids. CDR1 SNHLY and CDR2 FYNNEI come from the germline V gene. As DNA, the CDR3 is TGTGCCAGCAGTGAAACCAGGGGCTCTGGGGCCAACGTCCTGACTTTC. Amino acids: CASSETRGSGANVLTF. Using reference TRBV2 and TRBJ2-6 for the parts outside the CDR3, the full variable domain is EPEVTQTPSHQVTQMGQEVILRCVPISNHLYFYWYRQILGQKVEFLVSFYNNEISEKSEIFDDQFSVERPDGSNFTLKIRSTKLEDSAMYFCASSETRGSGANVLTFGAGSRLTVL.

The V gene is TRBV19, the J gene TRBJ2-1; 12 nucleotides match TRBD2. Trimming took 7 bases from V and 0 from J; bases not matched to a gene: 19. The CDR3 loop spans 21 amino acids. Per the germline V gene, CDR1 is LNHDA and CDR2 is SQIVND (reference sequence). Here the CDR3 reads CASKASGRALLVGSSYNEQFF. The CDR3 coding sequence is TGTGCCAGTAAGGCTAGCGGGAGGGCCCTCCTGGTTGGGAGCTCCTACAATGAGCAGTTCTTC.

This clone has a single count. The gene calls are TRBV9 and TRBJ2-1, with TRBD2 as a possible D gene (6 bases). Germline CDR1 SGDLS, CDR2 YYNGEE. V was clipped by 10 bases and J by 8 bases, with 28 bases between them. The CDR3 length is 16 residues. In nucleotides, the CDR3 is TGTGCCGCCCTCCAAAAAAAGCGGAAAAAGCGGGATGAGCAGTTCTTC. Protein: CAALQKKRKKRDEQFF.

This chain links TRBV27 with TRBJ1-2; 8 bases match TRBD1. The ends lost 5 bases at V and 6 bases at J; junction bases unmatched: 11. There are 15 residues in the CDR3. The V gene's germline CDR1 is MNHEY and CDR2 SMNVEV (reference sequence). The DNA of the CDR3 is TGTGCCAGCAGTCTCTACCGCGGACAGGGTGATGGCTACACCTTC. This codes for CASSLYRGQGDGYTF.

V usage is TRBV6-5 and J usage is TRBJ2-2; weak D call: TRBD2 (5 bases). V was trimmed by 6 bases and J by 1 base, leaving 12 bases between them. Per germline, CDR1 MNHEY and CDR2 SVGAGI. The CDR3 length is 15 residues. The chain's CDR3 is CASSRGRMNTGELFF. For the CDR3, the DNA is TGTGCCAGCAGCCGCGGGCGGATGAACACCGGGGAGCTGTTTTTT.

The chain couples TRBV9 to TRBJ1-2, with TRBD1 as a possible D gene (5 bases). CDR3 length: 13 residues. Germline assignment: CDR1 SGDLS and CDR2 YYNGEE. Trimming cost V 4 bases and J 6 bases, with 13 bases left between them. CDR3 loop: CASSPGTLNGYTF. CDR3 coding DNA: TGTGCCAGCAGCCCCGGGACTCTCAATGGCTACACCTTC.

The rearrangement links TRBV4-1 to TRBJ1-2; TRBD1 matches 7 bases. The length of the CDR3 is 17 residues. V was clipped by 6 bases and J by 6 bases; unmatched bases: 19. Germline V gene data show CDR1 as MGHRA and CDR2 as YSYEKL. This chain's CDR3 is CASSLRDGQVRVDGYTF. DNA for the CDR3: TGCGCCAGCAGTCTACGCGATGGACAGGTGAGGGTGGATGGCTACACCTTC.

V is TRBV5-6 and J is TRBJ2-7; D may be TRBD1 (5 bases). Between the trimmed V and J ends, which lost 0 bases and 3 bases, there was a span of 16 bases. Germline-derived CDR1 and CDR2 are SGHDT and YYEEEE. This CDR3 has 16 amino acids. CDR3 sequence reads: CASSLVGQRQNYEQYF. CDR3 in DNA: TGTGCCAGCAGCTTGGTGGGTCAAAGACAGAACTACGAGCAGTACTTC.

J is TRBJ2-1 and V is TRBV15; 9 nucleotides agree with TRBD1. Germline CDR1 LNHNV, CDR2 YYDKDF (reference sequence). The V gene end was trimmed by 8 bases and the J gene end by 13 bases; junction bases not matched to a gene: 24. The CDR3 spans 17 residues. The CDR3 nucleotides read TGTGCCACCGCCCGGGACAGGGAGACTTGGGAGGGTCCATCCCAGTTCTTC. Translating gives CATARDRETWEGPSQFF.

In nucleotides, the CDR3 is TGTGCCAGTAGTATAGGGGGGGGCAGCGACTACGAGCAGTACTTC. Amino acid sequence: CASSIGGGSDYEQYF. The V and J genes are TRBV19 and TRBJ2-7, with D maybe TRBD2 (7 bases). The CDR3 spans 15 residues. Germline V gene lookup returns CDR1 LNHDA and CDR2 SQIVND (reference sequence). Between the trimmed V and J ends, which lost 1 base and 3 bases, there was a span of 13 bases.

The rearrangement links TRBV28 to TRBJ1-5; unclear D gene. Trimming took 2 bases from V and 1 from J, leaving 9 bases between them. The germline CDR1 and CDR2 sequences are MDHEN and SYDVKM. The CDR3 is made up of 15 amino acids. The CDR3 loop reads CASSLRGGSNQPQHF. CDR3 DNA: TGTGCCAGCAGTTTACGGGGAGGGAGCAATCAGCCCCAGCATTTT.

The chain couples TRBV10-3 to TRBJ2-5; 9 nucleotides align to TRBD2. This CDR3 has 17 amino acids. Germline-derived CDR1 and CDR2 are ENHRY and SYGVKD. Trimming at V came to 3 bases and at J to 5 bases, leaving 13 bases not matched to a gene. This CDR3 reads CAISDTAGGRTGETQYF. CDR3 nucleotides: TGTGCCATCAGTGATACAGCGGGAGGACGTACCGGGGAGACCCAGTACTTC.

Remarks on this clone: At one boundary the junction diverges from the germline segment, which might be a read error. The chain uses TRBV7-9 and TRBJ2-1; 10 bases line up with TRBD1. This CDR3 comprises 16 residues. Germline V gene data show CDR1 as SEHNR and CDR2 as FQNEAQ (reference sequence). CDR3 amino acids: CASSLAPPGQGNEQFF. The CDR3 region has the DNA TGTGCCAGCAGCCTAGCCCCCCCGGGACAGGGGAATGAGCAGTTCTTC. Using reference TRBV7-9 and TRBJ2-1 for the parts outside the CDR3, the full variable domain is DTGVSQNPRHKITKRGQNVTFRCDPISEHNRLYWYRQTLGQGPEFLTYFQNEAQLEKSRLLSDRFSAERPKGSFSTLEIQRTEQGDSAMYLCASSLAPPGQGNEQFFGPGTRLTVL.

CDR3 sequence: CASSWLPTSPSSYEQYF. The CDR3, as DNA: TGTGCCAGCAGTTGGCTCCCTACTAGCCCTAGCTCCTACGAGCAGTACTTC. V is TRBV28 and J is TRBJ2-7; weak D call: TRBD2 (6 bases). The CDR3 length is 17 residues. The V end lost 4 bases, the J end lost 0 bases, and 19 bases lay between the germline ends. Germline values: CDR1 MDHEN, CDR2 SYDVKM.

The chain recombines TRBV4-1 with TRBJ2-3; a possible D gene is TRBD2 (6 bases). The CDR3 contains 15 residues. Trimming left V 6 bases short and J 4 bases short, with 17 bases between. Germline CDR1 is MGHRA and CDR2 is YSYEKL. This CDR3 is CASRRLEAAADTQYF. As DNA, the CDR3 is TGCGCCAGCAGACGACTAGAAGCAGCGGCAGATACGCAGTATTTT.

The chain uses TRBV6-5 and TRBJ2-7; TRBD2 matches at 9 bases. CDR3 length equals 15 residues. Germline V lookup: CDR1 MNHEY, CDR2 SVGAGI. Trimming took 5 bases from V and 1 from J; bases not matched to a gene: 6. CDR3 DNA sequence: TGTGCCAGCAGTACCGCGACTAGCGGTTCCTACGAGCAGTACTTC. It translates to CASSTATSGSYEQYF.

Concerning this clone itself: Relative to the germline gene, one junction end is altered; a read error may explain this. This sequence joins TRBV5-8 and TRBJ1-2; possibly TRBD1 for D (5 bases). CDR1 is SGHTS and CDR2 is YDEGEE in the germline V gene. This CDR3 spans 10 amino acids. The CDR3 protein is CASSLRVFRF. In DNA, the CDR3 is TGTGCCAGCAGCCTCAGGGTGTTCAGGTTC.

This rearrangement joins TRBV7-9 to TRBJ2-7, with D uncertain. Germline V gene data show CDR1 as SEHNR and CDR2 as FQNEAQ (reference sequence). The germline V and J ends were trimmed by 3 bases and 2 bases, with 11 bases remaining between them. The CDR3 spans 14 residues. CDR3 in DNA: TGTGCCAGCAGCTTTTCGTACACAACCTACGAGCAGTACTTC. Translated, it gives CASSFSYTTYEQYF.

The gene calls are TRBV6-1 and TRBJ2-3, with TRBD2 as a possible D gene (6 bases). The CDR3 has 17 amino acids. The germline gives CDR1 MNHNS, CDR2 SASEGT. Between the trimmed V and J ends, which lost 2 bases and 4 bases, there was a span of 19 bases. In nucleotides, the CDR3 is TGTGCCAGCAGTGAACTCGGAGGGTATCTGATGGCAGATACGCAGTATTTT. It yields the protein CASSELGGYLMADTQYF.

The rearrangement uses TRBV5-1 and TRBJ2-7; maybe TRBD1 (6 bases). The CDR3 is made up of 16 amino acids. V shed 4 bases and J shed 0 bases, with 17 bases lying between them. Germline loops: CDR1 SGHRS, CDR2 YFSETQ. CDR3 in DNA: TGCGCCAGCAGCCCGCGCCAGGGGTCGGGCTCCTACGAGCAGTACTTC. This encodes CASSPRQGSGSYEQYF.

The rearrangement joins TRBV2 to TRBJ1-2, with D unclear. The germline gives CDR1 SNHLY, CDR2 FYNNEI. V lost 3 bases and J 3 bases, leaving 17 bases between the germline ends. This CDR3 has 16 residues. The CDR3 here is CASSEHSREVYYGYTF. In DNA, the CDR3 is TGTGCCAGCAGTGAGCATTCACGAGAAGTCTACTATGGCTACACCTTC.

The chain carries TRBV5-1 and TRBJ2-3; D remains ambiguous. This CDR3 is 15 amino acids long. V was shortened by 1 base and J by 2 bases, with 11 bases between the two germline ends. Germline loops: CDR1 SGHRS, CDR2 YFSETQ. DNA of the CDR3: TGCGCCAGCAGCTTGACCGACTTCCCCACAGATACGCAGTATTTT. It codes for CASSLTDFPTDTQYF.

V gene TRBV7-2 combines with J gene TRBJ2-7; no reliable D call. V lost 1 base, J lost 6 bases, and 7 bases lay in between. The CDR3 sequence is 12 residues long. Germline lookup yields CDR1 SGHTA and CDR2 FQGNSA. As DNA, the CDR3 is TGTGCCAGCAGCTTAGTGGTCGGCGAGCAGTACTTC. Protein sequence: CASSLVVGEQYF. Variable domain in full (rest from reference TRBV7-2 and TRBJ2-7): GAGVSQSPSNKVTEKGKDVELRCDPISGHTALYWYRQSLGQGLEFLIYFQGNSAPDKSGLPSDRFSAERTGGSVSTLTIQRTQQEDSAVYLCASSLVVGEQYFGPGTRLTVT.

The rearrangement uses TRBV4-1 and TRBJ2-1; 8 positions agree with TRBD1. The ends lost 7 bases at V and 7 bases at J; junction bases unmatched: 15. This CDR3 contains 16 residues. Germline V gene lookup returns CDR1 MGHRA and CDR2 YSYEKL. The CDR3 coding sequence is TGCGCCAGCACACCAAGCGCGACAGGGGTTGTAAATGAGCAGTTCTTC. This gives the protein CASTPSATGVVNEQFF.

This sequence joins TRBV11-2 and TRBJ2-3, with 11 bases fitting TRBD2. Germline CDR1 is SGHAT and CDR2 is FQNNGV. V gave up 2 bases and J gave up 2 bases; unmatched junction bases: 6. This CDR3 has 17 amino acids. CDR3 residues: CASSLSLTSGTTDTQYF. CDR3 nucleotides: TGTGCCAGCAGCTTATCTTTGACTAGCGGGACCACAGATACGCAGTATTTT.